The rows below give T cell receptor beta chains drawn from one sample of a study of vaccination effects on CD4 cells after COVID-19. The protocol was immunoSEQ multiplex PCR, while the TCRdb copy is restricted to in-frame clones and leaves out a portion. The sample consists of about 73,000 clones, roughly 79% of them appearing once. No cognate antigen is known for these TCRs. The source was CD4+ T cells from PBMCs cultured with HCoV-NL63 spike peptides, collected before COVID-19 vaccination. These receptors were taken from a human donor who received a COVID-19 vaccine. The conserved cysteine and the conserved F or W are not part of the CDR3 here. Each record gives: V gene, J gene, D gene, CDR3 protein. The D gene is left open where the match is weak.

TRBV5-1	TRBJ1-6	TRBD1	ASSLDSTGDSPLH
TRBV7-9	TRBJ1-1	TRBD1	ASSLDTGGTEAF
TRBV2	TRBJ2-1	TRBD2	ASSASGGALNEQF
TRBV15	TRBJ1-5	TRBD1	ATSRGKTGGRNQPQH
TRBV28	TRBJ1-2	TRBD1	ASRNRGGYT
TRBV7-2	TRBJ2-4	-	ASSLGSRTKNIQY
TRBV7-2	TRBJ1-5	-	ASSLSEGQPQH
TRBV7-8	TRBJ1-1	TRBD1	ASSPRTGPNTEAF
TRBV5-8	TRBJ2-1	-	ASSLRGGSYNEQF
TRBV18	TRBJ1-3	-	ASSPQEGRNTIY
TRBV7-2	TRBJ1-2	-	ASSLGTPRAGGYT
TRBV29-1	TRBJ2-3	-	SARIGSRTDTQY
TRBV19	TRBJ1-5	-	ASSVRDSNQPQH
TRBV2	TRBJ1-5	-	ASSEGGRKFSNQPQH
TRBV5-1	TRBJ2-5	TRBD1	ASSHGTGEETQY
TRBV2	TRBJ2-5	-	AGAGPLRQETQY
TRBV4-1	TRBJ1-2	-	ASSQDQGTLGYT
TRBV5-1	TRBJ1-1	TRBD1	ASRTGQGSGTEAF
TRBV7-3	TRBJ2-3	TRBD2	ASSPTETSRAQY
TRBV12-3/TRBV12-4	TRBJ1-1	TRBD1	ASSRGQGVEAF
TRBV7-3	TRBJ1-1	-	ASSLSRAGADTEAF
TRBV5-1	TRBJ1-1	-	ASSPDGNTEAF
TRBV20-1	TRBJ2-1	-	SAIEGGYNEQF
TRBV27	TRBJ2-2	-	ASYDGEITGELF
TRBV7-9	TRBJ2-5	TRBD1	ASSLRGSGKGGAETQY
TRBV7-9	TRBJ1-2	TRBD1	ASSREGQGSGYT
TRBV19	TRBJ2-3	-	ASSIWADTQY
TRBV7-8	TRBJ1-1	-	ASSLPLGEAF
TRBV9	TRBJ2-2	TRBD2	ASSVVPQTLSGGRYTGELF
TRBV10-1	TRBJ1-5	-	ASSDGGSNQPQH
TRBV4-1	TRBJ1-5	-	ASSHPDRNSPQH